These T cell receptor beta chains were read from a single sample in a study of T cell changes during pregnancy in multiple sclerosis. Clones were read by immunoSEQ multiplex PCR, and TCRdb kept only the in-frame ones, dropping some. The sample holds tens of thousands of clones, around 90% seen once. The sample consisted of CD4+ T cells from peripheral blood mononuclear cells, taken after pregnancy. These receptor sequences come from a female donor with multiple sclerosis, enrolled in a pregnancy study. The CDR3 runs from the conserved cysteine through the conserved F or W. The D gene is left open where the match is weak. Clone size is not always given. Where it is, it says once, few, many or a class for expanded clones.

>.|TRBV5-1|.|TRBJ2-2
CASSSQGPGELFF
TGCGCCAGCTCAAGTCAGGGCCCCGGGGAGCTGTTTTTT
>.|TRBV2|.|TRBJ1-2
CASSGSGRGYTF
TGTGCCAGCAGTGGCTCAGGGCGCGGCTACACCTTC
>.|TRBV4-2|TRBD1|TRBJ1-1
CASSQVGQGNTEAFF
TGTGCCAGCAGCCAAGTGGGACAGGGGAACACTGAAGCTTTCTTT
>.|TRBV27|TRBD1|TRBJ1-6
CASNSGQINSPLHF
TGTGCCAGCAACTCGGGACAGATCAATTCACCCCTCCACTTT
>once|TRBV6-4|TRBD1|TRBJ1-2
CASSDLDRYYGYTF
TGTGCCAGCAGTGACTTGGACAGGTACTATGGCTACACCTTC
>.|TRBV19|.|TRBJ2-2
CASSIVTATGELFF
TGTGCCAGTAGTATAGTGACAGCTACCGGGGAGCTGTTTTTT
>.|TRBV5-4|TRBD2|TRBJ2-3
CASSTPSGGSLLRTQYF
TGTGCCAGCAGTACCCCCAGCGGGGGGTCCCTTCTCCGTACGCAGTATTTT
>once|TRBV18|TRBD1|TRBJ1-3
CASSPTGTAGGNTIYF
TGTGCCAGCTCACCAACCGGGACAGCTGGGGGGAACACCATATATTTT
>.|TRBV5-1|.|TRBJ2-2
CASSQTVNTGELFF
TGCGCCAGCAGCCAGACAGTCAACACCGGGGAGCTGTTTTTT
>few|TRBV2|TRBD1|TRBJ1-5
CASKGGRNQPQHF
TGTGCCAGCAAAGGGGGCCGGAATCAGCCCCAGCATTTT
>.|TRBV28|TRBD1|TRBJ1-5
CASSPGTGGRNPQHF
TGTGCCAGCAGTCCAGGGACAGGGGGTAGGAATCCCCAGCATTTT
>.|TRBV2|.|TRBJ2-2
CASSRQKNTGELFF
TGTGCCAGCAGTCGACAGAAGAACACCGGGGAGCTGTTTTTT
>.|TRBV30|.|TRBJ1-5
CAWAGESSNQPQHF
TGTGCCTGGGCCGGGGAATCTAGTAATCAGCCCCAGCATTTT
>.|TRBV5-4|TRBD1|TRBJ1-2
CASSPGTGGGYTF
TGTGCCAGCAGCCCGGGGACAGGGGGAGGCTACACCTTC
>.|TRBV19|TRBD1|TRBJ1-2
CASSTPRTGENGYTF
TGTGCCAGTAGTACCCCCAGGACAGGGGAGAATGGCTACACCTTC
>.|TRBV6-5|.|TRBJ1-1
CASSYSWSSYTEAFF
TGTGCCAGCAGTTACTCGTGGTCCAGTTACACTGAAGCTTTCTTT
>.|TRBV5-1|.|TRBJ2-5
CASSLAKRQGVAQYF
TGCGCCAGCAGCTTGGCCAAACGCCAAGGGGTGGCCCAGTACTTC
>.|TRBV7-6|.|TRBJ1-2
CASSRGRGGGYYGYTF
TGTGCCAGCAGCCGTGGCCGGGGGGGCGGATACTATGGCTACACCTTC
>once|TRBV7-3|TRBD1|TRBJ2-3
CASSLGDRGGDTQYF
TGTGCCAGCAGCTTAGGGGACAGGGGTGGTGATACGCAGTATTTT
>.|TRBV5-1|.|TRBJ2-7
CASSLTRPETQYF
TGCGCCAGCAGTCTGACTCGACCGGAGACGCAGTACTTC
>.|TRBV18|.|TRBJ2-5
CASSPSPTQETQYF
TGTGCCAGCTCACCCTCCCCCACACAAGAGACCCAGTACTTC
>.|TRBV6-5|.|TRBJ1-1
CASSRLSSEAFF
TGTGCCAGCAGCCGACTATCCTCTGAAGCTTTCTTT
>.|TRBV18|TRBD1|TRBJ1-4
CASSHGQGETNEKLFF
TGTGCCAGCTCCCACGGACAGGGTGAAACTAATGAAAAACTGTTTTTT
>.|TRBV28|TRBD1|TRBJ1-2
CASSSAPGQYGYTF
TGTGCCAGCAGCTCCGCCCCGGGACAGTATGGCTACACCTTC
>.|TRBV6-6|.|TRBJ2-7
CASSPLYEQYF
TGTGCCAGCAGTCCCCTCTACGAGCAGTACTTC
>.|TRBV19|TRBD1|TRBJ1-4
CASSTPGVGDSKLFF
TGTGCCAGTAGTACCCCTGGGGTAGGGGACAGCAAACTGTTTTTT
>.|TRBV6-6|TRBD2|TRBJ2-7
CASSSGLAGSYEQYF
TGTGCCAGCAGTTCAGGACTAGCGGGGTCCTACGAGCAGTACTTC
>.|TRBV19|.|TRBJ1-5
CASSARSGNQPQHF
TGTGCCAGTAGTGCTCGGAGTGGCAATCAGCCCCAGCATTTT
>.|TRBV19|TRBD1|TRBJ1-6
CASTRDRGREAPLHF
TGTGCCAGTACCCGGGACAGGGGGCGCGAGGCACCCCTCCACTTT
>.|TRBV7-8|.|TRBJ2-7
CASSLRDNSYEQYF
TGTGCCAGCAGCTTAAGAGACAATAGCTACGAGCAGTACTTC
>.|TRBV5-4|.|TRBJ1-1
CASSLSSGLNTEAFF
TGTGCCAGCAGCTTGTCTTCAGGCCTGAACACTGAAGCTTTCTTT
>few|TRBV6-1|.|TRBJ2-7
CASSEGQGPIEQYF
TGTGCCAGCAGTGAAGGGCAGGGGCCGATCGAGCAGTACTTC
>.|TRBV7-2|TRBD1|TRBJ1-5
CASSQRDSIWLRQPQHF
TGTGCCAGCAGCCAACGGGACAGTATATGGTTGAGGCAGCCCCAGCATTTT
>.|TRBV29-1|.|TRBJ2-3
CSGKRRGHTDTQYF
TGCAGCGGCAAGCGGCGGGGGCACACAGATACGCAGTATTTT
>.|TRBV7-9|.|TRBJ1-1
CASSLGLGGNTEAFF
TGTGCCAGCAGCTTAGGGTTGGGGGGGAACACTGAAGCTTTCTTT
>.|TRBV19|TRBD1|TRBJ2-1
CASSTTGTVQYNEQFF
TGTGCCAGTAGTACAACCGGGACAGTACAATACAATGAGCAGTTCTTC
>.|TRBV19|.|TRBJ1-2
CASSTTGNYGYTF
TGTGCCAGTAGCACTACAGGGAACTATGGCTACACCTTC
>.|TRBV9|TRBD1|TRBJ2-7
CASSANSGTGLYEQYF
TGTGCCAGCAGCGCCAATTCCGGGACAGGGCTCTACGAGCAGTACTTC
>.|TRBV4-1|.|TRBJ1-4
CASSQTSGGSGEKLFF
TGCGCCAGCAGCCAAACGTCGGGGGGATCTGGGGAAAAACTGTTTTTT
>.|TRBV11-3|.|TRBJ2-5
CASGRRSPYQETQYF
TGTGCCAGCGGTCGGCGGAGCCCTTACCAAGAGACCCAGTACTTC
>.|TRBV7-2|.|TRBJ1-1
CASSLLGAGNTEAFF
TGTGCCAGCAGCTTATTGGGGGCCGGGAACACTGAAGCTTTCTTT
>.|TRBV27|TRBD1|TRBJ1-5
CASRPGTGGNQPQHF
TGTGCCAGCAGGCCCGGGACAGGGGGCAATCAGCCCCAGCATTTT
>few|TRBV5-5|TRBD1|TRBJ1-2
CASSLGTGGRDYGYTF
TGTGCCAGCAGCTTAGGGACAGGGGGCCGTGACTATGGCTACACCTTC
>.|TRBV7-9|TRBD2|TRBJ2-5
CASSDKLAGGLKETQYF
TGTGCCAGCAGCGATAAATTAGCGGGGGGACTTAAAGAGACCCAGTACTTC
>.|TRBV11-3|TRBD2|TRBJ2-2
CASSSQVGRDTGELFF
TGTGCCAGCAGCTCCCAAGTAGGGAGGGACACCGGGGAGCTGTTTTTT
>.|TRBV10-3|.|TRBJ1-4
CAIRGATNEKLFF
TGTGCCATCAGGGGCGCAACTAATGAAAAACTGTTTTTT
>.|TRBV6-5|.|TRBJ2-1
CASTRGYNEQFF
TGTGCCAGCACCCGGGGGTACAATGAGCAGTTCTTC
>.|TRBV6-1|.|TRBJ2-2
CASSVDFHTGELFF
TGTGCCAGCAGTGTGGACTTCCACACCGGGGAGCTGTTTTTT
>.|TRBV13|.|TRBJ1-2
CASSQGYGYTF
TGTGCCAGCTCCCAGGGGTATGGCTACACCTTC
>.|TRBV10-3|.|TRBJ1-2
CAIRGQGSNYGYTF
TGTGCCATCAGGGGCCAGGGTTCCAACTATGGCTACACCTTC
>.|TRBV18|.|TRBJ1-2
CASSQENYGYTF
TGTGCCAGCTCACAGGAGAACTATGGCTACACCTTC
>.|TRBV5-6|TRBD1|TRBJ2-5
CASSRDRGLVGETQYF
TGTGCCAGCAGCCGGGACAGGGGGCTTGTTGGAGAGACCCAGTACTTC
>.|TRBV30|.|TRBJ2-1
CAWSRWTPGREQFF
TGTGCCTGGAGCCGATGGACTCCCGGTAGGGAGCAGTTCTTC
>.|TRBV2|.|TRBJ1-3
CASSREGGSGNTIYF
TGTGCCAGCAGCCGAGAGGGAGGCTCTGGAAACACCATATATTTT
>once|TRBV4-2|.|TRBJ1-3
CASSQQGSGNTIYF
TGTGCCAGCAGCCAGCAGGGATCTGGAAACACCATATATTTT